Listed below are T cell receptor beta chains from one sample, sequenced in a study of early T cells in non-severe SARS-CoV-2 infection. MiXCR, run by TCRdb on the 5' RACE reads, gives a single entry per CDR3 protein. The sample holds approximately 26,000 distinct CDR3 sequences; 4.2% are singletons and the top ten take 4.4%. The sample consisted of whole blood. The receptors derive from an adult who was a healthcare worker with PCR-confirmed SARS-CoV-2 infection or an uninfected control (not recorded which). Both conserved end residues are part of each CDR3. A D gene is named only where the DNA matches it firmly. The size entry is marked missing in some rows and otherwise reads once, few, many or a size class.

TRBV9	many	14	NA	TRBJ2-7	TGTGCCAGCAGCGTAGGACGCAGCTCCTACGAGCAGTACTTC	CASSVGRSSYEQYF
TRBV2	many	14	TRBD1	TRBJ1-5	TGTGCCAGCAGTTCCCAACAGGGGAATCAGCCCCAGCATTTT	CASSSQQGNQPQHF
TRBV20-1	many	14	NA	TRBJ2-7	TGCAGTGCTAGAGATCTGGACAGTTCCTACGAGCAGTACTTC	CSARDLDSSYEQYF
TRBV4-2	many	19	TRBD2	TRBJ2-1	TGTGCCAGCAGCCCTTCCCCTCTAGCGGGGCTAAACTCCTACAATGAGCAGTTCTTC	CASSPSPLAGLNSYNEQFF
TRBV7-9	many	15	TRBD2	TRBJ2-1	TGTGCCAGCAGCTTTAGCGGGAGAGCCTACAATGAGCAGTTCTTC	CASSFSGRAYNEQFF
TRBV15	few	13	TRBD1	TRBJ1-1	TGTGCCACCAGCAAGACAGGGGGCACTGAAGCTTTCTTT	CATSKTGGTEAFF
TRBV10-3	many	16	TRBD1	TRBJ2-7	TGTGCCATCAGTGAGTCGACCAAGACAGGGCGCGACGAGCAGTACTTC	CAISESTKTGRDEQYF
TRBV29-1	many	12	NA	TRBJ2-5	TGCAGCGTTGAGCTAGGGTCCGAGGACCAGTACTTC	CSVELGSEDQYF
TRBV7-2	NA	13	NA	TRBJ2-3	TGTGCCAGCAGCCGACTAGTTAGAGATACGCAGTATTTT	CASSRLVRDTQYF
TRBV9	many	13	NA	TRBJ2-7	TGTGCCAGCAGGACAGCTCTATCCTACGAGCAGTACTTC	CASRTALSYEQYF
TRBV7-6	many	15	NA	TRBJ1-2	TGTGCCAGCAGCTTAGGTACCGGTGGCGACGATGGCTACACCTTC	CASSLGTGGDDGYTF
TRBV18	many	16	TRBD2	TRBJ2-3	TGTGCCAGCTCACCGAGACTAGCGGAGACCATGGATACGCAGTATTTT	CASSPRLAETMDTQYF
TRBV28	many	17	TRBD1	TRBJ2-3	TGTGCCAGCAGTCCGTCGGACAGGTTCACTAGCACAGATACGCAGTATTTT	CASSPSDRFTSTDTQYF